This passage covers 3 T cell receptor beta chains from one sample sequenced in a study of vaccination effects on CD4 cells after COVID-19. Profiling relied on immunoSEQ multiplex PCR, and the TCRdb table lists in-frame clones only, not all of them. The sample has approximately 83,000 clones; more than 60% are singletons. Before any sequencing was done, the ViraFEST assay used viral peptide pools to expand antigen-specific CD4+ T cells. Once cultured for nine to ten days, the cells underwent separation to obtain CD4+ T cells. The cohort was immunized with two doses of either the BNT162b2 or mRNA-1273 vaccine. These TCRs are of unknown antigen specificity. Sequenced here: CD4+ T cells from PBMCs cultured with HCoV-OC43 spike peptides, sampled after COVID-19 vaccination. Subset noted: HCoV-OC43 spike overlapping peptide pool stimulation. Source of these receptors: a human donor who received a COVID-19 vaccine.

The CDR3 protein is CASRSRAVGYGYTF. In nucleotides, the CDR3 is TGTGCCAGCAGAAGCAGGGCGGTAGGCTATGGCTACACCTTC. The chain carries TRBV25-1 and TRBJ1-2, with a weak D call TRBD1 (5 bases). The CDR3 consists of 14 residues. CDR1 and CDR2 from the germline V gene are MGHDK and SYGVNS. Trimming pared 6 bases from V and 4 bases from J, leaving 15 bases between.

The rearrangement joins TRBV7-3 to TRBJ1-5, with a tentative D call TRBD1 (5 bases). The CDR3 is 16 amino acids. CDR1 and CDR2 (germline): SGHTA, FQGTGA. Trimming removed 5 bases from V and 3 bases from J, with 17 bases in between. The CDR3 nucleotides are TGTGCCAGCAGCCACTGGGGGGGGACCGTCAATCAGCCCCAGCATTTT. Translating gives CASSHWGGTVNQPQHF.

This clone was found once. This chain joins TRBV12-3 or TRBV12-4 and TRBJ2-5, with D hard to call. V was cut by 1 base and J by 4 bases, with 4 bases left in between. This CDR3 has 12 amino acids. The CDR3 DNA sequence: TGTGCCAGCAGTTTAGAAGGAGAGACCCAGTACTTC. Translated, it gives CASSLEGETQYF.